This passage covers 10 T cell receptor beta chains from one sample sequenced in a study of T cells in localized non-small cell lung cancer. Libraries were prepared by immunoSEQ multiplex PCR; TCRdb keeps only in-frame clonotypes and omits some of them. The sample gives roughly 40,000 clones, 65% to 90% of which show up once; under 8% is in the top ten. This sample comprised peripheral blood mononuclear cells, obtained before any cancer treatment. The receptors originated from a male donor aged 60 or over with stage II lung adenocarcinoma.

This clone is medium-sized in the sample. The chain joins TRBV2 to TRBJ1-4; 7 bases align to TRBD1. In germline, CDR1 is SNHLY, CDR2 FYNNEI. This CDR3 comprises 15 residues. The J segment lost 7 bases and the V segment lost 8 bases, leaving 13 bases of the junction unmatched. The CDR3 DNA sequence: TGTGCCAGCTCCCCCCGCCCCGACAGGGCTGAAAAACTGTTTTTT. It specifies CASSPRPDRAEKLFF.

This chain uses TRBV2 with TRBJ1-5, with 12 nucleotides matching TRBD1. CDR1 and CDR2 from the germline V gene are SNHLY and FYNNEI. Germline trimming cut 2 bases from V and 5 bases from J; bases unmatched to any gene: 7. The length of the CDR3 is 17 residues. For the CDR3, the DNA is TGTGCCAGCAGTGAACCCGCCGGGACAGGGGGCTATCAGCCCCAGCATTTT. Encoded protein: CASSEPAGTGGYQPQHF.

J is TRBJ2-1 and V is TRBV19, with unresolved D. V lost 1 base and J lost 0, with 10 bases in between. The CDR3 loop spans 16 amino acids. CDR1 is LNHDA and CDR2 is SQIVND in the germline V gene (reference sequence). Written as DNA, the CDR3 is TGTGCCAGTAGTATAGCGTCGGCCACCTCCTACAATGAGCAGTTCTTC. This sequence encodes CASSIASATSYNEQFF.

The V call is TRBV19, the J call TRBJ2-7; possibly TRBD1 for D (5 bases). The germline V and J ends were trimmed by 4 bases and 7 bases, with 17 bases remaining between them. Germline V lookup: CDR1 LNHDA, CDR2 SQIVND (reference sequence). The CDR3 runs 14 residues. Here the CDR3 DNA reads TGTGCCAGTAGTACCCGGGCCACTTCAGGGGAGCAGTACTTC. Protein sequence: CASSTRATSGEQYF.

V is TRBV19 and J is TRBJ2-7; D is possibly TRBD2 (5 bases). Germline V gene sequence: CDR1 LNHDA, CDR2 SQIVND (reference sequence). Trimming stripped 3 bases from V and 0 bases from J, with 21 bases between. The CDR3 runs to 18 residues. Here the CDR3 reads CASSIGGPYQGASYEQYF. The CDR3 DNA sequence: TGTGCCAGTAGTATCGGCGGGCCCTATCAAGGTGCCTCCTACGAGCAGTACTTC.

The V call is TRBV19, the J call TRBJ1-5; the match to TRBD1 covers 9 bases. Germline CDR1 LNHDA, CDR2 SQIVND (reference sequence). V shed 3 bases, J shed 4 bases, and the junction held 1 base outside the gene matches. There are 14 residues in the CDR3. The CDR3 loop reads CASSIGTGNQPQHF. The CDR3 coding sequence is TGTGCCAGTAGTATCGGGACAGGGAATCAGCCCCAGCATTTT.

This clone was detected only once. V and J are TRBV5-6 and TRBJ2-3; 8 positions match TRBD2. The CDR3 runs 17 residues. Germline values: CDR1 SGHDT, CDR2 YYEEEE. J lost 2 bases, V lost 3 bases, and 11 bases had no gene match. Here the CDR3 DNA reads TGTGCCAGCAGCTCTCTGGGAGCGGGGGACCTCACAGATACGCAGTATTTT. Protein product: CASSSLGAGDLTDTQYF.

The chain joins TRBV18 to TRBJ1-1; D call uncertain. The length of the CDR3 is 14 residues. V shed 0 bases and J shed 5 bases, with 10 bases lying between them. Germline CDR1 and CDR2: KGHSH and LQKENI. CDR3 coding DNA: TGTGCCAGCTCACCACCATCCAAAACAACTGAAGCTTTCTTT. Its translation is CASSPPSKTTEAFF. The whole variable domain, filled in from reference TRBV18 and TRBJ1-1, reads NAGVMQNPRHLVRRRGQEARLRCSPMKGHSHVYWYRQLPEEGLKFMVYLQKENIIDESGMPKERFSAEFPKEGPSILRIQQVVRGDSAAYFCASSPPSKTTEAFFGQGTRLTVV.

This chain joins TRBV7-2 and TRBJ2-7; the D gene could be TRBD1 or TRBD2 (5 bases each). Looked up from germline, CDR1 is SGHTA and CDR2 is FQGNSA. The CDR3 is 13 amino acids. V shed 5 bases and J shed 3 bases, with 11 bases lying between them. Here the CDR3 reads CASSVGDGYEQYF. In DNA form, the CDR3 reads TGTGCCAGCAGCGTTGGGGACGGCTACGAGCAGTACTTC.

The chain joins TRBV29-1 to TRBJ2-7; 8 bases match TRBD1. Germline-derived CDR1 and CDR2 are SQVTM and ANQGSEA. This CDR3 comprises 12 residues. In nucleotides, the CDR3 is TGCAGAGACGGGACAGGTCGATACGAGCAGTACTTC. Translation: CRDGTGRYEQYF.